Listed here is a single T cell receptor beta chain. These data belong to a study of blood T cell repertoires in COVID-19. About the research overall: Sources were T cells, B-cell-depleted T cells, or PBMCs; the material itself was cDNA or gDNA.

Libraries were prepared by immunoSEQ multiplex PCR; TCRdb keeps only in-frame clonotypes and omits some of them. This table holds roughly 130,000 clones, roughly nine tenths found once. The CDR3 totals 14 residues. V shed 7 bases, J shed 9 bases, and the junction held 12 bases outside the gene matches. Per the germline V gene, CDR1 is MDHEN and CDR2 is SYDVKM. The chain combines TRBV28 with TRBJ1-3; 7 bases match TRBD1. Specimen: peripheral blood. This sequence was found in a man in his fifties or sixties with active COVID-19. The CDR3, as DNA: TGTGCCAGCAAGACCGGGCAGGGGGAGGTCACCATATATTTT. Protein: CASKTGQGEVTIYF.